These 7 T cell receptor beta chains came from one sample sequenced in a study of regulatory T cells in long-lasting Graves disease. Arm-PCR of CDR3 regions with iRepertoire HTBI primers generated TCR beta libraries. TCRdb reprocessed the multiplex PCR reads via MiXCR and lists one record per CDR3 protein. The table lists hundreds of thousands of distinct CDR3 sequences, 13% of them singletons. This sample's time point: newly diagnosed GD, antithyroid drugs for less than 3 months. Extracted PBMC RNA gave rise to the TCR library. These data also formed part of another study, on T cells in Graves' hyperthyroidism and ophthalmopathy.

Here the sequenced sample was peripheral blood mononuclear cells (PBMCs), taken at new diagnosis, from a patient treated with antithyroid drugs. All receptors derive from a man between 25 and 39 years old with Graves disease.

There are many counts of this clonotype. V usage is TRBV28 and J usage is TRBJ1-2; 8 positions match TRBD1. Germline CDR1 reads MDHEN; CDR2 reads SYDVKM. The CDR3 totals 14 residues. After removal of 5 bases from V and 4 bases from J, the junction contained 6 bases not matched to a gene. The CDR3 here is CASSTGTGVYGYTF. The CDR3 DNA reads TGTGCCAGCAGTACGGGGACAGGTGTCTATGGCTACACCTTC.

To note about this clonotype: A much more abundant neighbour one base away suggests this may be a read error. J is TRBJ2-1 and V is TRBV6-2 or TRBV6-3; D might be TRBD2 (6 bases). Germline V gene data show CDR1 as MNHEY and CDR2 as SVGEGT. The CDR3 runs 14 residues. The V end lost 5 bases, the J end lost 8 bases, and 16 bases lay between the germline ends. Here the CDR3 reads CASSRLVALHEQFF. The CDR3 coding sequence is TGTGCCAGCAGTCGACTAGTGGCATTGCATGAGCAGTTCTTC.

This sequence joins TRBV5-5 and TRBJ1-3; perhaps TRBD1 as D (5 bases). This CDR3 has 15 amino acids. Trimming left V 0 bases short and J 2 bases short, with 9 bases between. The germline V gene encodes CDR1 SGHKS and CDR2 YYEKEE (reference sequence). The chain's CDR3 is CASSLAGLTGNTIYF. The CDR3 bases are TGTGCCAGCAGCTTGGCAGGGCTTACTGGAAACACCATATATTTT.

This clonotype was counted many times. The chain uses TRBV20-1 and TRBJ1-2; 7 bases match TRBD1. Germline CDR1 is DFQATT and CDR2 is SNEGSKA (reference sequence). Trimming cost V 3 bases and J 7 bases; bases outside gene matches: 5. CDR3 length equals 12 residues. As DNA, the CDR3 is TGCAGTGCTAGTGAAACAGGGGCTGGCTACACCTTC. Translated: CSASETGAGYTF.

This clonotype was picked up many times. The V and J genes are TRBV7-9 and TRBJ2-3; the D gene is possibly TRBD2 (6 bases). The CDR3 is 15 amino acids. Germline loops: CDR1 SEHNR, CDR2 FQNEAQ (reference sequence). The V gene lost 1 base and the J gene lost 3 bases, with 11 bases spanning the gap. The CDR3 loop reads CASSLVLANTDTQYF. As DNA, the CDR3 is TGTGCCAGCAGCTTAGTCCTAGCGAATACAGATACGCAGTATTTT.

As concerns this clonotype: The junction does not match germline at one end; this may be a read error. The chain couples TRBV18 to TRBJ2-3; D gene uncertain. The germline CDR1 and CDR2 sequences are KGHSH and LQKENI. The CDR3 length is 11 residues. This CDR3 is CVSSSTDTQYF. The CDR3 DNA sequence: TGTGTCAGCTCATCGACAGATACGCAGTATTTT.

There are many counts of this clonotype. The chain combines TRBV2 with TRBJ1-3, with D uncertain. Germline lookup yields CDR1 SNHLY and CDR2 FYNNEI. The CDR3 spans 12 residues. V gave up 6 bases and J gave up 3 bases, with 6 bases separating them. The CDR3: CASRGNGNTIYF. Written as DNA, the CDR3 is TGTGCCAGCAGGGGAAATGGAAACACCATATATTTT.